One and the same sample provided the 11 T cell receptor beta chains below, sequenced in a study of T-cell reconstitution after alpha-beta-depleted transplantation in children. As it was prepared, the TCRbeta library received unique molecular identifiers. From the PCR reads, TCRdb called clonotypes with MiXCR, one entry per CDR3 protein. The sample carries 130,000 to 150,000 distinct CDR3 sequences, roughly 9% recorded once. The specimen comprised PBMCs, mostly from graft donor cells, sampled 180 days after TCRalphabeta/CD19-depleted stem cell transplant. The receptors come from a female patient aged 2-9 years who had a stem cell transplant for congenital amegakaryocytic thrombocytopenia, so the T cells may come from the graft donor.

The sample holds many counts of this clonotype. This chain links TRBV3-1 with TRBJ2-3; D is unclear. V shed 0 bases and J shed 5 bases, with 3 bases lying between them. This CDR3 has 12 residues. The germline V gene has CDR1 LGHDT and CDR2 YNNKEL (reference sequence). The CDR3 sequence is CASSQDQDTQYF. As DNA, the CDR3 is TGTGCCAGCAGCCAAGACCAAGATACGCAGTATTTT.

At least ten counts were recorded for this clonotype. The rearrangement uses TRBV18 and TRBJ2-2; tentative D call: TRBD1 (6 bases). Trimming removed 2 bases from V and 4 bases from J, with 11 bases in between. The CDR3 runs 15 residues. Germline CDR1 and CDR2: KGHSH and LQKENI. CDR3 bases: TGTGCCAGCTCACCATTGACAGGAGGCACCGGGGAGCTGTTTTTT. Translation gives CASSPLTGGTGELFF.

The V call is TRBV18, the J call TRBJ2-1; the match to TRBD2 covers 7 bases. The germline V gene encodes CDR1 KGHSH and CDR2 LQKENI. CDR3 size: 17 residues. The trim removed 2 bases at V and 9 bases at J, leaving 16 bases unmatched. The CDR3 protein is CASSPDGDQSRGGEQFF. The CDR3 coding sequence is TGTGCCAGCTCACCAGATGGGGACCAAAGCCGCGGGGGTGAGCAGTTCTTC.

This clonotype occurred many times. The CDR3: CSARRTSGNSYEQYF. CDR3 in DNA: TGCAGTGCTAGACGGACTAGCGGAAATTCCTACGAGCAGTACTTC. The chain joins TRBV20-1 to TRBJ2-7; TRBD2 aligns across 10 bases. Germline V gives CDR1 DFQATT, CDR2 SNEGSKA (reference sequence). The J segment lost 1 base and the V segment lost 2 bases, leaving 5 bases of the junction unmatched. This CDR3 region has 15 residues.

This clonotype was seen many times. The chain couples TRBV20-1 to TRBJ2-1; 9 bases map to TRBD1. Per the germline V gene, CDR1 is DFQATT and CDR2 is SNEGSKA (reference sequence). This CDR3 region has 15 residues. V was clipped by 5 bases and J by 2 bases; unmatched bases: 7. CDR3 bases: TGCAGTGCTGAGGACAGGGGAACGGCCTACAATGAGCAGTTCTTC. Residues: CSAEDRGTAYNEQFF.

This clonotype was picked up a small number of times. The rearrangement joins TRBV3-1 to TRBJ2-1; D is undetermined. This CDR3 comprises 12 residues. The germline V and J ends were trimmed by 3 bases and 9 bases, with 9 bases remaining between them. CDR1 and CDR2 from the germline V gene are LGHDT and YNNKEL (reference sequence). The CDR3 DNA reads TGTGCCAGCAGCCATGGTGGTATTGAGCAGTTCTTC. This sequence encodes CASSHGGIEQFF.

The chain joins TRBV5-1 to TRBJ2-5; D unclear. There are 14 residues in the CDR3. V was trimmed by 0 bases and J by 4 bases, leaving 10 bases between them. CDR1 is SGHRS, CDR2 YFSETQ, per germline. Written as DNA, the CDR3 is TGCGCCAGCAGCTTGGATGTGTATGGAGAGACCCAGTACTTC. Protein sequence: CASSLDVYGETQYF.

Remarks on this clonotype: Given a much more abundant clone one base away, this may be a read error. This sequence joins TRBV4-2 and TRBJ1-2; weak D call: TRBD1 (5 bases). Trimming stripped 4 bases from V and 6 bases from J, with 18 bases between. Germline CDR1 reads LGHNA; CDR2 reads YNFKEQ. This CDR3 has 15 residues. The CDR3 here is CASSPESGGPDGYTF. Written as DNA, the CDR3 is TGTGCCAGCAGCCCTGAGAGCGGGGGTCCCGATGGCTACACCTTC.

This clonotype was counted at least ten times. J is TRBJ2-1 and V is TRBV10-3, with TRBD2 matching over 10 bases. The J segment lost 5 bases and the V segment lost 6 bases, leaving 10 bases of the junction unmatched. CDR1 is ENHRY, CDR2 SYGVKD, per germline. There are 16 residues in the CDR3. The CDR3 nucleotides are TGTGCCATCAGCGACTTAACTAGCGGGATGCACAATGAGCAGTTCTTC. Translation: CAISDLTSGMHNEQFF.

CDR3 DNA sequence: TGCAGTGCTAGGTATAGGATTCAGCCCCAGCATTTT. It encodes CSARYRIQPQHF. V is TRBV20-1 and J is TRBJ1-5; D is ambiguous. CDR3 size: 12 residues. The V end lost 3 bases, the J end lost 6 bases, and 9 bases lay between the germline ends. In germline, CDR1 is DFQATT, CDR2 SNEGSKA (reference sequence).

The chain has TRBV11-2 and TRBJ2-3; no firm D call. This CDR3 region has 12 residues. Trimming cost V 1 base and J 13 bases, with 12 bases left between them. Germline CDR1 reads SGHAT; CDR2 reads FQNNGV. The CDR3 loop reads CASSLGGFHEYF. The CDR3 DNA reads TGTGCCAGCAGCTTAGGAGGTTTCCATGAGTATTTT.